This T cell receptor (beta chain) emerged from a study of patients and donors after allogeneic stem cell transplantation. Using its own MiXCR run on the RT-PCR reads, TCRdb lists one record per CDR3 protein. The repertoire holds some 200,000 distinct CDR3 sequences, 35% to 50% seen once, with about 30% in the top ten. The germline V gene encodes CDR1 SQVTM and CDR2 ANQGSEA. The CDR3 spans 14 residues. V lost 5 bases, J lost 1 base, and 12 bases lay in between. The source is a human donor who was either an allogeneic HSCT recipient or a stem cell or donor lymphocyte infusion donor (not recorded which). It is not recorded whose cells these are; they may come from a transplant donor. The chain uses TRBV29-1 and TRBJ2-1, with D perhaps TRBD1 (7 bases). Sequencing used blood, either unsorted or a sorted T cell fraction (not recorded which). CDR3 in DNA: TGCAGCGTTCCGACAGGGAGGTCCTACAATGAGCAGTTCTTC. Amino acid sequence: CSVPTGRSYNEQFF.